This passage covers 11 T cell receptor beta chains from one sample sequenced in a study of CXCR3-negative and CXCR3-positive naive CD8 T cells. UMI-tagged TRB cDNA libraries were built via 5' RACE. One entry per CDR3 protein, without DNA, is what TCRdb gives after re-calling the 5' RACE reads. With under 70,000 distinct CDR3 sequences in the sample, the ten largest clones hold 20% to 25%. The sequencing input was memory CD8+ T cells from blood. The origin of the receptors is a human donor in good health. Some clones in this sample may be carry-over from other donors' samples.

The chain has TRBV6-2 or TRBV6-3 and TRBJ2-1; TCRdb outputs TRBD2, but without DNA this stays unchecked. The CDR3 contains 14 residues. CDR1 MNHEY and CDR2 SVGEGT come from the germline V gene. The CDR3 protein is CASSYSGLYNEQFF.

The chain combines TRBV20-1 with TRBJ2-2; TCRdb lists TRBD2, though no DNA is available to test this call. Per the germline V gene, CDR1 is DFQATT and CDR2 is SNEGSKA (reference sequence). The CDR3 sequence is 15 residues long. The chain's CDR3 is CSARDRGANTGELFF.

The J gene is TRBJ2-7, the V gene TRBV6-2 or TRBV6-3; TCRdb reports TRBD2, a call that lacks DNA to check it against. The CDR3 contains 13 residues. Germline CDR1 and CDR2: MNHEY and SVGEGT. This CDR3 is CASRPLGQYEQYF.

The chain has TRBV20-1 and TRBJ2-1; as DNA is missing, the TRBD1 call by TCRdb cannot be tested. CDR1 is DFQATT and CDR2 is SNEGSKA in the germline V gene (reference sequence). The CDR3 is 15 residues long. The CDR3 here is CSATAMGQGNNEQFF.

V is TRBV30 and J is TRBJ1-5; TCRdb picks TRBD1, but there is no DNA to check that call. The CDR3 covers 14 residues. Germline CDR1 reads GTSNPN; CDR2 reads SVGIG (reference sequence). The CDR3 loop is CAWSMGDWSQPQHF.

The genes are TRBV7-6 and TRBJ1-1; without DNA, the TCRdb call of TRBD1 cannot be checked. CDR1 and CDR2 from the germline V gene are SGHVS and FNYEAQ. There are 16 residues in the CDR3. CDR3 protein: CASSLASEGSNTEAFF.

The chain carries TRBV29-1 and TRBJ2-7; the TRBD1 assignment by TCRdb is unverifiable without DNA. The CDR3 runs 13 residues. Germline V CDR1 and CDR2: SQVTM, ANQGSEA. The chain's CDR3 is CSVRDRISYEQYF.

This chain joins TRBV6-1 and TRBJ1-1; TCRdb proposes TRBD1, but this gene call is untestable without DNA. The V gene's germline CDR1 is MNHNS and CDR2 SASEGT. CDR3 length equals 12 residues. CDR3 amino acids: CASSGTVAEAFF.

The chain has TRBV18 and TRBJ2-7; TCRdb calls TRBD1, which cannot be checked without DNA. CDR1 KGHSH and CDR2 LQKENI come from the germline V gene. The CDR3 spans 16 residues. CDR3 region: CASSPAGGTGHYEQYF.

This sequence joins TRBV5-1 and TRBJ2-7; TCRdb's assignment of TRBD1 cannot be checked, as there is no DNA. Germline lookup yields CDR1 SGHRS and CDR2 YFSETQ. The CDR3 runs 16 residues. The chain's CDR3 is CASSFTSQGAVYEQYF.

This chain connects TRBV20-1 to TRBJ2-1; TCRdb lists TRBD2, though no DNA is available to test this call. The CDR3 runs 16 residues. CDR1 is DFQATT and CDR2 is SNEGSKA in the germline V gene (reference sequence). CDR3 residues: CSARILGTSGYNEQFF.